This T cell receptor (beta chain) was recovered during a study of blood T cell repertoires in COVID-19. Assay: immunoSEQ multiplex PCR; the TCRdb copy retains only in-frame clones and omits some. The table records about 380,000 clones, more than 75% of them present only once. Germline CDR1 and CDR2: SGHTS and YDEGEE. Trimming pared 0 bases from V and 6 bases from J, leaving 10 bases between. The CDR3 covers 15 residues. The sequence derives from a woman under 30 who had recovered from COVID-19. The sample taken for sequencing was PBMCs or T cells enriched from blood (not recorded which). This chain links TRBV5-8 with TRBJ1-6; D not resolved. The CDR3 here is CASSLVSGRNSPLHF. CDR3 in DNA: TGTGCCAGCAGCTTGGTCTCAGGTCGTAATTCACCCCTCCACTTT.